The clone carrying this T cell receptor (beta chain) turned up a few times. Its specificity is not known. The entry originates in a study of identical twins. Study outcomes and limitations: Monozygotic twin pairs showed more out-of-frame TCR alpha sharing than models estimated. Diverse VJ usage suggested most zero-insertion clonotypes were not invariant T cells. The more abundant beta clonotypes in cord blood had fewer insertions, and memory repertoires did not show this.

TCRdb passed the 5' RACE reads through MiXCR, listing each CDR3 protein once. In the table there are around 470,000 distinct CDR3 sequences, 12% to 15% of which are singletons. CDR3 size: 14 residues. CDR1 and CDR2 (germline): SQVTM, ANQGSEA. Trimming cost V 1 base and J 0 bases, with 6 bases left between them. This same sample was also part of a study on yellow fever vaccine responses in identical twins.

The sequence was obtained from a woman in her late teens or twenties in good health. The specimen was CD4+ T cells sorted from blood. V gene TRBV29-1 combines with J gene TRBJ1-4; D remains ambiguous. The CDR3 reads CSVEGVSTNEKLFF. The CDR3 coding sequence is TGCAGCGTTGAAGGGGTATCAACTAATGAAAAACTGTTTTTT. Full variable domain (missing parts from reference TRBV29-1 and TRBJ1-4): SAVISQKPSRDICQRGTSLTIQCQVDSQVTMMFWYRQQPGQSLTLIATANQGSEATYESGFVIDKFPISRPNLTFSTLTVSNMSPEDSSIYLCSVEGVSTNEKLFFGSGTQLSVL.